This T cell receptor beta chain is from a study of shared clonotypes between healthy human individuals. General study results and limits: Non-shared clonotypes had lower generation probabilities than clonotypes shared by all four sorted-subset donors. Rarefaction exposed incomplete sorted-subset sequencing despite large depth.

Replicate sorted-subset PCRs were loaded with 150 to 200 ng DNA, roughly 33,000 T cell genomes. TCRdb keeps only in-frame clones here, not all; method: immunoSEQ multiplex PCR. Here the sample spans hundreds of thousands of clones, just under 97% being singletons. Naive CD8 populations comprised CD45RO-negative cells positively selected for CCR7, excluding terminally differentiated effector memory CD45RA+ cells. The donors, all of them Caucasian adults, lived in Nashville, Tennessee. With regard to this clone: Its matching antigen is unknown.

Trimming took off 5 bases at V and 9 bases at J, with 13 bases between the two ends. The CDR3 has 13 residues. Looked up from germline, CDR1 is SEHNR and CDR2 is FQNEAQ (reference sequence). The chain has TRBV7-9 and TRBJ1-4, with D perhaps TRBD1 (5 bases). This TCR was recovered from a woman younger than 45 in good health. The sample comprised naive CD8+ T cells sorted from blood. CDR3 sequence: CASSLKPGQKLFF. Here the CDR3 DNA reads TGTGCCAGCAGCCTAAAACCGGGACAAAAACTGTTTTTT.